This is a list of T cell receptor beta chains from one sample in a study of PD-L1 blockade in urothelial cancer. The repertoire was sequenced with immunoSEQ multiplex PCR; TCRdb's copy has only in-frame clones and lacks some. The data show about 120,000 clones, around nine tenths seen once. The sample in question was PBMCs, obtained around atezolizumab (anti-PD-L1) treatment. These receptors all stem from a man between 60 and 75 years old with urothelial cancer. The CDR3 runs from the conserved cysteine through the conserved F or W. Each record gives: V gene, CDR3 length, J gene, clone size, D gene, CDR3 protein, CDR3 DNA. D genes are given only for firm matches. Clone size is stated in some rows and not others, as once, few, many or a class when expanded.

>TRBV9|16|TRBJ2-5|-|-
CASSPKLWGHQETQYF
TGTGCCAGCAGCCCTAAGCTGTGGGGGCACCAAGAGACCCAGTACTTC
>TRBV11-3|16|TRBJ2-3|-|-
CASSDPRGGAADTQYF
TGTGCCAGCAGCGACCCCAGAGGGGGGGCCGCAGATACGCAGTATTTT
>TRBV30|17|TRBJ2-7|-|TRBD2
CAWSLSLTSGKPYEQYF
TGTGCCTGGAGCCTCAGTTTGACTAGCGGGAAACCCTACGAGCAGTACTTC
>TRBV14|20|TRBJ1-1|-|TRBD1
CASSQDFSGTGGRMNTEAFF
TGTGCCAGCAGCCAAGATTTCTCCGGGACAGGGGGGCGTATGAACACTGAAGCTTTCTTT
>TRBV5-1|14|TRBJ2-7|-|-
CASSLVPGVEEQYF
TGCGCCAGCAGCTTGGTTCCAGGGGTGGAGGAGCAGTACTTC
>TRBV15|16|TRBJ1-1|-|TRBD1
CATSEKRGLVSAEAFF
TGTGCCACCAGCGAAAAAAGGGGGCTCGTGTCTGCTGAAGCTTTCTTT
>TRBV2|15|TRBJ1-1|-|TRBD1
CASSSDRGKDTEAFF
TGTGCCAGCAGTTCGGACAGGGGGAAAGACACTGAAGCTTTCTTT
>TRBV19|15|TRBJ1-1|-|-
CASSIAGAANTEAFF
TGTGCCAGTAGTATTGCGGGGGCAGCAAACACTGAAGCTTTCTTT
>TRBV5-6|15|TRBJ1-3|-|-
CASSYGASSGNTIYF
TGTGCCAGCAGCTATGGTGCTAGCTCTGGAAACACCATATATTTT
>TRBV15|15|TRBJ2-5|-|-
CATSRDREAQETQYF
TGTGCCACCAGCAGAGATCGCGAGGCTCAAGAGACCCAGTACTTC
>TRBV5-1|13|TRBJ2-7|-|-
CASSLAGRGEQYF
TGCGCCAGCAGCTTGGCCGGGCGGGGCGAGCAGTACTTC
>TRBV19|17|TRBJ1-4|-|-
CARTTRTRIATNEKLFF
TGTGCCAGGACAACAAGAACTCGTATCGCAACTAATGAAAAACTGTTTTTT
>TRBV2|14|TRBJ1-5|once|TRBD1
CASSLDRGHQPQHF
TGTGCCAGCAGCCTGGACAGGGGGCATCAGCCCCAGCATTTT
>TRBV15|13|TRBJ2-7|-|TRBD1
CATSRGQGEEQYF
TGTGCCACCAGCAGAGGGCAGGGGGAAGAGCAGTACTTC
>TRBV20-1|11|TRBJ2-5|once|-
CSAGTKETQYF
TGCAGTGCCGGGACAAAAGAGACCCAGTACTTC
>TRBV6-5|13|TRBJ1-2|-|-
CASSLESLRGYTF
TGTGCCAGCAGTTTAGAGTCCCTGCGTGGCTACACCTTC
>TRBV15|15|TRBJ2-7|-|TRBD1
CATSRAGQGIYEQYF
TGTGCCACCAGCAGAGCGGGACAGGGGATCTACGAGCAGTACTTC
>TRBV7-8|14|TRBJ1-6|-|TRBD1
CASSRDRGQSPLHF
TGTGCCAGCAGCCGGGACAGGGGGCAATCACCCCTCCACTTT
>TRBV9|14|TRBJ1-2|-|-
CASSRGGTGYGYTF
TGTGCCAGCAGTCGTGGGGGCACCGGGTATGGCTACACCTTC
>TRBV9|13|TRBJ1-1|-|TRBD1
CASSEGGGPEAFF
TGTGCCAGCAGTGAAGGGGGCGGGCCTGAAGCTTTCTTT
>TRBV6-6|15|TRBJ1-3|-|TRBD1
CASNLRQGSGNTIYF
TGTGCCAGCAATCTCAGACAGGGCTCTGGAAACACCATATATTTT
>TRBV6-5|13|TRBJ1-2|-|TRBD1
CASSNTGAEGYTF
TGTGCCAGCAGCAACACAGGGGCAGAGGGCTACACCTTC
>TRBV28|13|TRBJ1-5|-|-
CASSKVQDEPQHF
TGTGCCAGCAGCAAGGTGCAGGATGAGCCCCAGCATTTT
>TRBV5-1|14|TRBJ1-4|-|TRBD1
CASSLGTGSEKLFF
TGCGCCAGCAGCCTCGGGACAGGGTCTGAAAAACTGTTTTTT
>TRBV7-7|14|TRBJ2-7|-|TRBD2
CASSAGDGAYEQYF
TGTGCTAGCAGCGCGGGGGACGGTGCCTACGAGCAGTACTTC
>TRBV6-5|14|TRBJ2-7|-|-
CASSSHEPRAEQYF
TGTGCCAGCAGTTCCCACGAGCCCAGGGCCGAGCAGTACTTC
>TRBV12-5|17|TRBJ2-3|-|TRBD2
CASGLVHGFAGVDTQYF
TGTGCTAGTGGTTTGGTACATGGGTTTGCGGGGGTAGATACGCAGTATTTT
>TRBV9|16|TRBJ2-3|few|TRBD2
CASSAGRGDSTDTQYF
TGTGCCAGCTCCGCGGGGCGGGGGGATAGCACAGATACGCAGTATTTT
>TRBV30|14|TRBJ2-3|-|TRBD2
CASRLAGGTDTQYF
TGTGCCTCTCGTTTAGCGGGAGGGACAGATACGCAGTATTTT
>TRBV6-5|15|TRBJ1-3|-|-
CASSRGGSSGNTIYF
TGTGCCAGCAGTAGGGGGGGAAGCTCTGGAAACACCATATATTTT
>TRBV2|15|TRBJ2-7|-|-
CASRYGAGKTYEQYF
TGTGCCAGCAGGTACGGCGCAGGGAAAACCTACGAGCAGTACTTC
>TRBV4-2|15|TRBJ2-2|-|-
CASSLARGGPGELFF
TGTGCCAGCAGCTTGGCGAGGGGGGGGCCCGGGGAGCTGTTTTTT
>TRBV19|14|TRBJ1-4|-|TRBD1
CASEPGQGVEKLFF
TGTGCCAGTGAACCGGGACAGGGAGTTGAAAAACTGTTTTTT
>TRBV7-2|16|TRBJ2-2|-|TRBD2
CASSLLAGGNTGELFF
TGTGCCAGCAGCTTGTTAGCGGGAGGGAACACCGGGGAGCTGTTTTTT
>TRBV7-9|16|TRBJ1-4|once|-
CASSPGGRAGSEKLFF
TGTGCCAGCAGCCCGGGGGGAAGGGCGGGGAGTGAAAAACTGTTTTTT
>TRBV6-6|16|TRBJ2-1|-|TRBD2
CASSYATSGRGNEQFF
TGTGCCAGCAGTTATGCTACTAGCGGGAGGGGCAATGAGCAGTTCTTC
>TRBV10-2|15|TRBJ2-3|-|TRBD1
CASSEDRGRPDTQYF
TGCGCCAGCAGTGAGGACAGGGGGCGCCCAGATACGCAGTATTTT
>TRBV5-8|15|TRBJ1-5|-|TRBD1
CASSRGQGVLQPQHF
TGTGCCAGCAGCCGAGGACAGGGGGTATTGCAGCCCCAGCATTTT